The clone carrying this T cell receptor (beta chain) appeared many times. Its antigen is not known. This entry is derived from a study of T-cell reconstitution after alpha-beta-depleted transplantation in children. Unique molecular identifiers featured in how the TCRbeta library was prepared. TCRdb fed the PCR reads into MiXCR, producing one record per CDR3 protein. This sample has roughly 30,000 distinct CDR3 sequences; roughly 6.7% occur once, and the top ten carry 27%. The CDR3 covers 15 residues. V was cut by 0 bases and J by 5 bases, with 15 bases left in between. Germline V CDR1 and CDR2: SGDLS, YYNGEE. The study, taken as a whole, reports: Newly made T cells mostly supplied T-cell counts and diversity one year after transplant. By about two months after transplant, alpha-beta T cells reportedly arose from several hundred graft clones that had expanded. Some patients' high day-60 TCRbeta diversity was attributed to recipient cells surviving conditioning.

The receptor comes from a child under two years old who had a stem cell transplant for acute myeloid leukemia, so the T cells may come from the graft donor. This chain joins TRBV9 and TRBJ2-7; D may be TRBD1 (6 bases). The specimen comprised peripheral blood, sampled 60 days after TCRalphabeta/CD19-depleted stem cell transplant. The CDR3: CASSVVGGQFHEQYF. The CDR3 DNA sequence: TGTGCCAGCAGCGTAGTAGGCGGACAGTTCCACGAGCAGTACTTC.